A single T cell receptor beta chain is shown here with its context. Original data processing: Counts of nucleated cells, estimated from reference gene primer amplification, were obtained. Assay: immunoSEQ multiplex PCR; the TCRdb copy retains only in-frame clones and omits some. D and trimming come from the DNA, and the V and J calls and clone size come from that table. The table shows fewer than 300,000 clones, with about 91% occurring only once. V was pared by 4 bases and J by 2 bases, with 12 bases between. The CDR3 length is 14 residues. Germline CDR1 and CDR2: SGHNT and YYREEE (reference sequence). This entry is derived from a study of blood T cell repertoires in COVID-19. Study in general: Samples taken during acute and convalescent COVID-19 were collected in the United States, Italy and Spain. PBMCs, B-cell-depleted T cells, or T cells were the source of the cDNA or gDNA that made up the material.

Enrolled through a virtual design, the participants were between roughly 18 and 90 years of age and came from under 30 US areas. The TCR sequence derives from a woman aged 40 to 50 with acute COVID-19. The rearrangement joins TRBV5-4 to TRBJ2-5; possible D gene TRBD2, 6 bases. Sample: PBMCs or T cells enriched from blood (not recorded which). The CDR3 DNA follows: TGTGCCAGCAGCCCGGCGGGGAATCAAGAGACCCAGTACTTC. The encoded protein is CASSPAGNQETQYF.